The following is a TCR beta chain sequence with its context. Authors' processing steps: The authors estimated nucleated cell counts from reference gene primer amplification. The repertoire was sequenced with immunoSEQ multiplex PCR; TCRdb's copy has only in-frame clones and lacks some. The V and J calls and clone size come from that table; D and trimming were worked out from the DNA. The data contain 100,000 or so clones, roughly 80% of them singletons. This CDR3 has 13 amino acids. V was pared by 2 bases and J by 6 bases, with 4 bases of the junction left unmatched. Germline V CDR1 and CDR2: MNHEY, SVGEGT. These data originate in a study of blood T cell repertoires in COVID-19. Study at large: Samples taken during acute and convalescent COVID-19 were collected in the United States, Italy and Spain. PBMCs, B-cell-depleted T cells, or T cells were the source of the cDNA or gDNA that made up the material.

This rearrangement joins TRBV6-2 or TRBV6-3 to TRBJ2-7; TRBD1 aligns across 7 bases. Sequencing was done on a sample of peripheral blood. This clonotype was sampled from a man in his 70s with active or convalescent COVID-19. In DNA, the CDR3 is TGTGCCAGCAGTTACCGGGACAGAGTCGAGCAGTACTTC. It translates to CASSYRDRVEQYF.